This entry lists 19 T cell receptor beta chains sequenced from one sample in a study of human T cells and chemical hapten exposure. Via MiXCR, TCRdb re-called the RACE reads, giving one row per CDR3 protein. The data contain around 360,000 distinct CDR3 sequences, about 6% of them singletons. Documented time point: patch test 2, 6 weeks after DPC sensitization. Noted treatment: therapeutic diphenylcyclopropenone sensitization with weekly scalp DPC. The source material was whole blood, sampled in connection with sensitization to the hapten diphenylcyclopropenone (DPC). These receptors all come from a young woman with alopecia areata. Some clones in this sample may be carry-over from other donors' samples.

V gene TRBV5-6 combines with J gene TRBJ2-7; the D gene is possibly TRBD1 (6 bases). Trimming removed 4 bases at V and 5 bases at J, with 13 bases between. Germline lookup yields CDR1 SGHDT and CDR2 YYEEEE. The CDR3 is 13 amino acids. The CDR3 protein is CASSRDTWDEQYF. The CDR3 coding sequence is TGTGCCAGCAGCCGGGACACCTGGGACGAGCAGTACTTC.

The table lists this clonotype with a few counts. This rearrangement joins TRBV6-5 to TRBJ1-2; the match to TRBD1 covers 7 bases. The CDR3 consists of 16 residues. Per the germline V gene, CDR1 is MNHEY and CDR2 is SVGAGI. The V gene end was trimmed by 5 bases and the J gene end by 8 bases; junction bases not matched to a gene: 17. This CDR3 reads CASSDPTGRGLRGYTF. Here the CDR3 DNA reads TGTGCCAGCAGTGACCCGACAGGGAGGGGGCTGAGGGGCTACACCTTC.

This clonotype appeared many times. The CDR3 DNA reads as TGTGCCAGCAGTGAATATCCGGCCGAGACAGACTCTGGAAACACCATATATTTT. This gives the protein CASSEYPAETDSGNTIYF. The J gene is TRBJ1-3, the V gene TRBV25-1; maybe TRBD1 (5 bases). Trimming removed 0 bases from V and 0 bases from J, with 15 bases in between. This CDR3 has 18 amino acids. Germline V lookup: CDR1 MGHDK, CDR2 SYGVNS.

This clonotype was seen ten or more times. This chain connects TRBV11-2 to TRBJ2-1, with 10 bases lining up with TRBD2. The V and J ends lost 7 bases and 4 bases, in that order; junction bases with no gene match: 7. CDR3 length: 15 amino acids. Germline V gene data show CDR1 as SGHAT and CDR2 as FQNNGV. The CDR3 DNA reads TGTGCCAGCACCCTTCGGACTAGCGGTTACAATGAGCAGTTCTTC. Translated: CASTLRTSGYNEQFF.

This clonotype has at least ten counts. The J gene is TRBJ2-1, the V gene TRBV6-6, with no clear D. Per germline, CDR1 MNHNY and CDR2 SVGAGI (reference sequence). The CDR3 is 15 residues long. V was cut by 1 base and J by 0 bases, with 7 bases left in between. The CDR3 sequence is CASSYLGISYNEQFF. Written as DNA, the CDR3 is TGTGCCAGCAGTTACTTGGGAATCTCCTACAATGAGCAGTTCTTC.

This clonotype was picked up a small number of times. The chain employs TRBV4-2 and TRBJ2-1; D is perhaps TRBD2 (6 bases). The CDR3 loop spans 14 amino acids. V lost 4 bases to trimming and J lost 12 bases, with 19 bases between them. Germline V gives CDR1 LGHNA, CDR2 YNFKEQ. The CDR3 bases are TGTGCCAGCAGCCCAAGGGGACTCCCTCTGGTGCAGTTCTTC. This sequence encodes CASSPRGLPLVQFF.

In its sample, this clonotype was seen a few times. This may arise from a read error, as a much more abundant clone is one base away. The genes are TRBV28 and TRBJ1-2; D remains ambiguous. The V gene lost 8 bases and the J gene lost 4 bases, with 2 bases spanning the gap. From germline, CDR1 is MDHEN and CDR2 SYDVKM. CDR3 length: 9 residues. CDR3 sequence reads: CASGYGYTF. CDR3 in DNA: TGTGCCAGCGGCTATGGCTACACCTTC.

The sample holds many counts of this clonotype. The V gene is TRBV10-3, the J gene TRBJ1-1, with a weak D call TRBD1 (6 bases). Trimming took 3 bases from V and 5 from J, leaving 10 bases between them. CDR1 and CDR2 (germline): ENHRY, SYGVKD. This CDR3 has 13 residues. CDR3 in amino acids: CAISDRGETEAFF. The CDR3 coding sequence is TGTGCCATCAGTGACAGGGGTGAGACTGAAGCTTTCTTT.

This clonotype was seen many times. The chain is built from TRBV18 and TRBJ1-4; D remains ambiguous. This CDR3 region has 14 residues. V was cut by 5 bases and J by 0 bases, with 7 bases left in between. CDR1 KGHSH and CDR2 LQKENI come from the germline V gene. CDR3 in DNA: TGTGCCAGCTCATTCGGTACAACTAATGAAAAACTGTTTTTT. Its protein product is CASSFGTTNEKLFF.

A few counts support this clonotype. V is TRBV11-2 and J is TRBJ2-3; D is uncertain. V was trimmed by 3 bases and J by 6 bases, leaving 7 bases between them. This CDR3 region has 12 residues. Germline CDR1 reads SGHAT; CDR2 reads FQNNGV. The CDR3 coding sequence is TGTGCCAGCAGCTTTATGCGGGATACGCAGTATTTT. It encodes CASSFMRDTQYF.

The chain recombines TRBV7-8 with TRBJ2-5; D might be TRBD1 or TRBD2, each matching 5 bases. V lost 5 bases and J lost 5, with 15 bases in between. Looked up from germline, CDR1 is SGHVS and CDR2 is FQNEAQ. The CDR3 sequence is 14 residues long. CDR3 protein: CASSPTTWGETQYF. The CDR3 region has the DNA TGTGCCAGCAGCCCGACAACTTGGGGGGAGACCCAGTACTTC.

This clonotype turned up a few times. This chain connects TRBV7-9 to TRBJ1-1; D is undetermined. Germline CDR1 is SEHNR and CDR2 is FQNEAQ (reference sequence). Between the trimmed V and J ends, which lost 0 bases and 8 bases, there was a span of 13 bases. The CDR3 has 14 residues. The DNA of the CDR3 is TGTGCCAGCAGCTTAGCGTTTAGTGGAGGGGAAGCTTTCTTT. The encoded protein is CASSLAFSGGEAFF.

This clonotype has more than one count but fewer than ten. The CDR3 nucleotides are TGTGCCAGCAGCTTCGACCGTTCACACACAGATACGCAGTATTTT. It codes for CASSFDRSHTDTQYF. The chain carries TRBV7-2 and TRBJ2-3, with D uncertain. V was shortened by 3 bases and J by 2 bases, with 12 bases between the two germline ends. This CDR3 has 15 residues. The germline V gene encodes CDR1 SGHTA and CDR2 FQGNSA.

This clonotype was recorded at least ten times. V gene TRBV7-2 combines with J gene TRBJ2-3; D is undetermined. The germline V and J ends were trimmed by 5 bases and 11 bases, with 11 bases remaining between them. The CDR3 loop spans 11 amino acids. Germline CDR1 and CDR2: SGHTA and FQGNSA. CDR3 in DNA: TGTGCCAGCAGCAATGAATACGGGCAGTATTTT. It specifies CASSNEYGQYF.

This clonotype was observed at least ten times. The chain recombines TRBV20-1 with TRBJ1-1, with D uncertain. The CDR3 runs 15 residues. The V gene's germline CDR1 is DFQATT and CDR2 SNEGSKA (reference sequence). Trimming pared 0 bases from V and 1 base from J, leaving 12 bases between. The chain's CDR3 is CSARDLEASNTEAFF. CDR3 coding DNA: TGCAGTGCTAGAGATCTTGAAGCTTCGAACACTGAAGCTTTCTTT.

This chain connects TRBV4-3 to TRBJ2-7; 9 bases are a match to TRBD1. The CDR3 spans 15 residues. CDR1 is LGHNA, CDR2 YSLEER, per germline. Trimming at V came to 0 bases and at J to 12 bases, leaving 12 bases not matched to a gene. This CDR3 is CASSQDLSGTGILYF. The CDR3 DNA reads TGCGCCAGCAGCCAAGATTTAAGCGGGACAGGGATTCTGTACTTC.

The chain links TRBV10-3 to TRBJ2-3; D is possibly TRBD1 or TRBD2 (6 bases each). The CDR3 totals 17 residues. The V gene's germline CDR1 is ENHRY and CDR2 SYGVKD. V was trimmed by 4 bases and J by 0 bases, leaving 17 bases between them. CDR3 in amino acids: CAISGVGGPRSTDTQYF. DNA for the CDR3: TGTGCCATCAGTGGCGTGGGGGGCCCAAGGAGCACAGATACGCAGTATTTT.

This clonotype was seen a handful of times. The V gene is TRBV9, the J gene TRBJ2-3; 7 bases match TRBD2. The CDR3 totals 16 residues. Germline V lookup: CDR1 SGDLS, CDR2 YYNGEE. J gave up 0 bases and V 4 bases, and 8 bases lay outside the gene matches. The CDR3 region has the DNA TGTGCCAGCAGCTATGCGACTAGCTCCAGCACAGATACGCAGTATTTT. This sequence encodes CASSYATSSSTDTQYF.

This clonotype was observed many times. The chain recombines TRBV28 with TRBJ1-2, with D possibly matching TRBD1 (6 bases). This CDR3 is built from 14 residues. Trimming took 7 bases from V and 3 from J, leaving 15 bases between them. CDR1 is MDHEN and CDR2 is SYDVKM in the germline V gene. CDR3: CASTERGAYYGYTF. In DNA form, the CDR3 reads TGTGCCAGCACCGAGCGGGGGGCCTACTATGGCTACACCTTC.